A selection of T cell receptor beta chains follows, all from one sample in a study of breast tumors, draining lymph nodes, adjacent tissues. TCRdb used MiXCR to reprocess the multiplex PCR reads, holding one entry per CDR3 protein. The table lists fewer than 150,000 distinct CDR3 sequences, around 20% of them singletons. Sequencing used axillary lymph node tissue. Receptors were obtained from a female donor with breast cancer. Some clones in this sample may be carry-over from other donors' samples. The CDR3 runs from the conserved cysteine through the conserved F or W. Fields, in order: CDR3 protein, CDR3 length, V gene, J gene, clone size. Expanded clones get a size class; other rows say once, few or many, or leave the size out.

CDR3 protein: CAPPQLSRGSYNEQFF
CDR3 length: 16
V gene: TRBV24-1
J gene: TRBJ2-1
clone size: many

CDR3 protein: CASSQGLRGTDTQYF
CDR3 length: 15
V gene: TRBV3-1
J gene: TRBJ2-3
clone size: few

CDR3 protein: CSVAGGGSYEQYF
CDR3 length: 13
V gene: TRBV29-1
J gene: TRBJ2-7
clone size: many

CDR3 protein: CASKTQGYGYTF
CDR3 length: 12
V gene: TRBV6-5
J gene: TRBJ1-2
clone size: many

CDR3 protein: CASSLGKSSRADNEQFF
CDR3 length: 17
V gene: TRBV12-3/TRBV12-4
J gene: TRBJ2-1
clone size: many

CDR3 protein: CAWSPNRFSGNTMYF
CDR3 length: 15
V gene: TRBV30
J gene: TRBJ1-3
clone size: -

CDR3 protein: CASSIDRGEAFYNEQFF
CDR3 length: 17
V gene: TRBV19
J gene: TRBJ2-1
clone size: -

CDR3 protein: CASSVYKLLGSSYEQYF
CDR3 length: 17
V gene: TRBV9
J gene: TRBJ2-7
clone size: many

CDR3 protein: CASNVGPASNTGELFF
CDR3 length: 16
V gene: TRBV5-1
J gene: TRBJ2-2
clone size: many

CDR3 protein: CASSLEPGRTDTQYF
CDR3 length: 15
V gene: TRBV7-2
J gene: TRBJ2-3
clone size: many

CDR3 protein: CASSFHPDSDYGYTF
CDR3 length: 15
V gene: TRBV5-1
J gene: TRBJ1-2
clone size: many

CDR3 protein: CASSRTSVAYNEQFF
CDR3 length: 15
V gene: TRBV7-3
J gene: TRBJ2-1
clone size: few

CDR3 protein: CASSSGGGGETQYF
CDR3 length: 14
V gene: TRBV19
J gene: TRBJ2-5
clone size: many

CDR3 protein: CASSLPLAGLYEQYF
CDR3 length: 15
V gene: TRBV5-8
J gene: TRBJ2-7
clone size: many

CDR3 protein: CASSIYNEQYF
CDR3 length: 11
V gene: TRBV7-9
J gene: TRBJ2-3
clone size: -

CDR3 protein: CASSLGPGRMETQYF
CDR3 length: 15
V gene: TRBV5-1
J gene: TRBJ2-5
clone size: many

CDR3 protein: CASSLGTSGSENQNEQFF
CDR3 length: 18
V gene: TRBV5-1
J gene: TRBJ2-1
clone size: many

CDR3 protein: CASSEGRSRSYNEQFF
CDR3 length: 16
V gene: TRBV2
J gene: TRBJ2-1
clone size: many

CDR3 protein: CSASRSGTSPYEQYF
CDR3 length: 15
V gene: TRBV20-1
J gene: TRBJ2-7
clone size: many

CDR3 protein: CASSQPKDGTGELFF
CDR3 length: 15
V gene: TRBV5-4
J gene: TRBJ2-2
clone size: -

CDR3 protein: CASSLYGDSNYEQYF
CDR3 length: 15
V gene: TRBV11-3
J gene: TRBJ2-7
clone size: many

CDR3 protein: CSATPGTGISLSLYNEQFF
CDR3 length: 19
V gene: TRBV20-1
J gene: TRBJ2-1
clone size: many

CDR3 protein: CASSNRWRVNEKLFF
CDR3 length: 15
V gene: TRBV6-1
J gene: TRBJ1-4
clone size: many

CDR3 protein: CASSSRLLHYNEQFF
CDR3 length: 15
V gene: TRBV5-5
J gene: TRBJ2-1
clone size: many

CDR3 protein: CASRDSNEQFF
CDR3 length: 11
V gene: TRBV2
J gene: TRBJ2-1
clone size: many

CDR3 protein: CAGEGGILNQPQHF
CDR3 length: 14
V gene: TRBV6-1
J gene: TRBJ1-5
clone size: -

CDR3 protein: CASSPWTASNQPQHF
CDR3 length: 15
V gene: TRBV28
J gene: TRBJ1-5
clone size: few

CDR3 protein: CASSLGGQGASPLHF
CDR3 length: 15
V gene: TRBV5-8
J gene: TRBJ1-6
clone size: many

CDR3 protein: CSGWGSANEKLFF
CDR3 length: 13
V gene: TRBV29-1
J gene: TRBJ1-4
clone size: many

CDR3 protein: CSARDLGGPSYNEQFF
CDR3 length: 16
V gene: TRBV20-1
J gene: TRBJ2-1
clone size: many

CDR3 protein: CASSDSGTGSADTQYF
CDR3 length: 16
V gene: TRBV5-6
J gene: TRBJ2-3
clone size: few

CDR3 protein: CATSDVPPGLARANEQFF
CDR3 length: 18
V gene: TRBV24-1
J gene: TRBJ2-1
clone size: many

CDR3 protein: CAAKVGGTDTQYF
CDR3 length: 13
V gene: TRBV6-6
J gene: TRBJ2-3
clone size: many

CDR3 protein: CASNQGRGDGYTF
CDR3 length: 13
V gene: TRBV19
J gene: TRBJ1-2
clone size: many

CDR3 protein: CAISEASVNTGELFF
CDR3 length: 15
V gene: TRBV10-3
J gene: TRBJ2-2
clone size: many

CDR3 protein: CASSEAASGGGNTIYF
CDR3 length: 16
V gene: TRBV6-1
J gene: TRBJ1-3
clone size: few

CDR3 protein: CASTMDSNQPQHF
CDR3 length: 13
V gene: TRBV6-4
J gene: TRBJ1-5
clone size: many

CDR3 protein: CASSPASGRTDTQYF
CDR3 length: 15
V gene: TRBV6-5
J gene: TRBJ2-3
clone size: -

CDR3 protein: CASSYSTREYGGNEQFF
CDR3 length: 17
V gene: TRBV6-5
J gene: TRBJ2-1
clone size: -

CDR3 protein: CASSSREPNTQYF
CDR3 length: 13
V gene: TRBV11-3
J gene: TRBJ2-3
clone size: many

CDR3 protein: CSVAFERGGSYEQYF
CDR3 length: 15
V gene: TRBV29-1
J gene: TRBJ2-7
clone size: many

CDR3 protein: CASSIKTDPYGYTF
CDR3 length: 14
V gene: TRBV12-3/TRBV12-4
J gene: TRBJ1-2
clone size: -

CDR3 protein: CAGSLGPSGEDMETQYF
CDR3 length: 17
V gene: TRBV5-1
J gene: TRBJ2-5
clone size: once

CDR3 protein: CASSPGLAGNEQFF
CDR3 length: 14
V gene: TRBV18
J gene: TRBJ2-1
clone size: -

CDR3 protein: CASSNRQGTSSGANVLTF
CDR3 length: 18
V gene: TRBV7-9
J gene: TRBJ2-6
clone size: many

CDR3 protein: CASSETRTLGEQYF
CDR3 length: 14
V gene: TRBV7-8
J gene: TRBJ2-7
clone size: many